These 11 T cell receptor beta chains were sequenced from one sample in a study of radiation and T cells in renal cell carcinoma. The time point here: blood 4 weeks post-SBRT, at nephrectomy. As to treatment: 15 Gy SBRT to primary tumor, nephrectomy 4 weeks later. Some clones are missing from TCRdb's copy, which holds only in-frame ones; the method was immunoSEQ multiplex PCR. Of about 73,000 clones listed, less than 90% are singletons. The sample here was blood, taken from a patient whose treatment included radiotherapy and nephrectomy. These TCRs come from a woman aged 60-75 years with renal cell carcinoma.

The chain carries TRBV29-1 and TRBJ2-5; TRBD1 matches 8 bases. J gave up 0 bases and V 4 bases, and 7 bases lay outside the gene matches. Germline V lookup: CDR1 SQVTM, CDR2 ANQGSEA. The CDR3 covers 15 residues. CDR3 region: CSVGGTGGYQETQYF. In DNA, the CDR3 is TGCAGCGTTGGTGGAACAGGGGGGTACCAAGAGACCCAGTACTTC.

The chain has TRBV6-1 and TRBJ1-4; possibly TRBD1 for D (6 bases). CDR3 length: 13 amino acids. Trimming cost V 7 bases and J 1 base, with 7 bases left between them. Germline-derived CDR1 and CDR2 are MNHNS and SASEGT. Here the CDR3 DNA reads TGTGCCAGCACGACAGGAACTAATGAAAAACTGTTTTTT. Translating it yields CASTTGTNEKLFF.

The chain joins TRBV5-1 to TRBJ2-7; D uncertain. CDR3 length: 16 residues. V was clipped by 7 bases and J by 2 bases, with 22 bases between them. CDR1 and CDR2 (germline): SGHRS, YFSETQ. The CDR3 nucleotides are TGCGCCAGCGCCCTTGAGGCGGTTTTCCCCCCCTACGAGCAGTACTTC. The encoded protein is CASALEAVFPPYEQYF.

The chain uses TRBV5-1 and TRBJ2-4, with D perhaps TRBD1 (6 bases). This CDR3 spans 15 amino acids. Per the germline V gene, CDR1 is SGHRS and CDR2 is YFSETQ. Trimming cost V 0 bases and J 11 bases, with 18 bases left between them. The CDR3 loop is CASSLGQAPGVFQYF. The CDR3 DNA reads TGCGCCAGCAGCTTGGGACAGGCCCCAGGGGTATTTCAGTACTTC.

This chain connects TRBV10-3 to TRBJ2-6; perhaps D is TRBD1 or TRBD2 (5 bases each). Looked up from germline, CDR1 is ENHRY and CDR2 is SYGVKD. The CDR3 has 19 residues. Trimming shortened V by 0 bases and J by 4 bases, and 19 bases separated the two germline ends. CDR3 loop: CAISESPHSQEAGANVLTF. The CDR3 bases are TGTGCCATCAGTGAGTCACCGCATTCACAGGAGGCCGGGGCCAACGTCCTGACTTTC.

V and J are TRBV9 and TRBJ2-5; D not certain. CDR3 size: 14 residues. Germline-derived CDR1 and CDR2 are SGDLS and YYNGEE. V lost 0 bases, J lost 2 bases, and 8 bases lay in between. The CDR3 DNA follows: TGTGCCAGCAGCGTAGATCACAGACAAGAGACCCAGTACTTC. The encoded protein is CASSVDHRQETQYF.

The count of this clone is one. The genes are TRBV2 and TRBJ2-7; 7 bases fit TRBD1. Germline V lookup: CDR1 SNHLY, CDR2 FYNNEI. This CDR3 comprises 14 residues. Trimming at V came to 7 bases and at J to 0 bases, leaving 6 bases not matched to a gene. The CDR3 spells CASTSGQISYEQYF. In DNA form, the CDR3 reads TGTGCCAGCACCTCGGGACAGATCTCCTACGAGCAGTACTTC. Drawing the rest from reference TRBV2 and TRBJ2-7, the complete variable domain is EPEVTQTPSHQVTQMGQEVILRCVPISNHLYFYWYRQILGQKVEFLVSFYNNEISEKSEIFDDQFSVERPDGSNFTLKIRSTKLEDSAMYFCASTSGQISYEQYFGPGTRLTVT.

This sequence joins TRBV11-2 and TRBJ1-5; D gene ambiguous. Germline V CDR1 and CDR2: SGHAT, FQNNGV. This CDR3 contains 14 residues. Trimming left V 4 bases short and J 5 bases short, with 12 bases between. The chain's CDR3 is CASSWLGPDQPQHF. The CDR3 nucleotides read TGTGCCAGCAGCTGGCTCGGGCCCGATCAGCCCCAGCATTTT.

Here the CDR3 DNA reads TGTGCCAGCAGCTTCGAAAATAAGGGTTTGCTCGTTGGGAATTCACCCCTCCACTTT. It specifies CASSFENKGLLVGNSPLHF. The chain joins TRBV11-2 to TRBJ1-6, with unresolved D. This CDR3 comprises 19 residues. In germline, CDR1 is SGHAT, CDR2 FQNNGV. Deletions cut 3 bases from V and 7 bases from J, with 25 bases between. The full variable domain, rest sourced from reference TRBV11-2 and TRBJ1-6, is EAGVAQSPRYKIIEKRQSVAFWCNPISGHATLYWYQQILGQGPKLLIQFQNNGVVDDSQLPKDRFSAERLKGVDSTLKIQPAKLEDSAVYLCASSFENKGLLVGNSPLHFGNGTRLTVT.

The chain has TRBV28 and TRBJ1-1, with 8 bases matching TRBD1. Germline CDR1 is MDHEN and CDR2 is SYDVKM. The trim removed 4 bases at V and 5 bases at J, leaving 9 bases unmatched. CDR3 length equals 15 residues. The CDR3 region has the DNA TGTGCCAGCAGTTGGGACAGGTGGGGTTTAACTGAAGCTTTCTTT. This sequence encodes CASSWDRWGLTEAFF.

The chain is built from TRBV6-5 and TRBJ1-2, with D possibly matching TRBD1 (5 bases). Germline V CDR1 and CDR2: MNHEY, SVGAGI. V was trimmed by 6 bases and J by 9 bases, leaving 11 bases between them. The CDR3 has 11 amino acids. The CDR3: CASSNRNRYTF. DNA of the CDR3: TGTGCCAGCAGCAACAGGAATCGCTACACCTTC.